This entry concerns a single T cell receptor (beta chain). Its antigen is not known. The data derive from a study of T cell responses to AZD1222 COVID-19 vaccine. Study results and caveats: Only 5 or 6 AZD1222 recipients were seropositive at baseline. Spike-wide coverage was observed for vaccine-associated CD4 TCRs, with dominant responses at 160-218 and 743-854.

The V gene end was trimmed by 5 bases and the J gene end by 2 bases; junction bases not matched to a gene: 6. Germline loops: CDR1 SNHLY, CDR2 FYNNEI. CDR3 length: 14 amino acids. Profiling relied on immunoSEQ multiplex PCR, and the TCRdb table lists in-frame clones only, not all of them. The sample consists of around 91,000 clones, about 88% of them appearing once. This receptor was taken from an adult in good health. Here the sequenced sample was peripheral blood, taken on day 0 of AZD1222 vaccination. J is TRBJ2-7 and V is TRBV2, with 7 bases lining up with TRBD1. DNA for the CDR3: TGTGCCAGCAGTTTCGACAGGGCAACCTACGAGCAGTACTTC. Translated, it gives CASSFDRATYEQYF.